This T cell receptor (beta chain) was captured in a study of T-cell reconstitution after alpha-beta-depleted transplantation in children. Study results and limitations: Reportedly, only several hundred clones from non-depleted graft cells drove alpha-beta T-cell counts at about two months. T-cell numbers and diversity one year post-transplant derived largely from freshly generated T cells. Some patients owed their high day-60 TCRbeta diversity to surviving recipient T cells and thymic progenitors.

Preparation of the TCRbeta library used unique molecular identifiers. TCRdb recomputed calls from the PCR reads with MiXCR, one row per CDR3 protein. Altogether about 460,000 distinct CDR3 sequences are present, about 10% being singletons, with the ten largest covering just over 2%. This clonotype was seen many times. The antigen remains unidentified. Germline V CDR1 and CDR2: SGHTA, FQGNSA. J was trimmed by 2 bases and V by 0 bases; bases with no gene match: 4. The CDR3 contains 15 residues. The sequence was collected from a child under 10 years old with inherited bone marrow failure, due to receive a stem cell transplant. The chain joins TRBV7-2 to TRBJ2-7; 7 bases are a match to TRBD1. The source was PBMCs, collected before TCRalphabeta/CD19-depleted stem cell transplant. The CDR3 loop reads CASSLAGQGAYEQYF. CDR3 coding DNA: TGTGCCAGCAGCTTAGCGGGGCAGGGGGCCTACGAGCAGTACTTC.